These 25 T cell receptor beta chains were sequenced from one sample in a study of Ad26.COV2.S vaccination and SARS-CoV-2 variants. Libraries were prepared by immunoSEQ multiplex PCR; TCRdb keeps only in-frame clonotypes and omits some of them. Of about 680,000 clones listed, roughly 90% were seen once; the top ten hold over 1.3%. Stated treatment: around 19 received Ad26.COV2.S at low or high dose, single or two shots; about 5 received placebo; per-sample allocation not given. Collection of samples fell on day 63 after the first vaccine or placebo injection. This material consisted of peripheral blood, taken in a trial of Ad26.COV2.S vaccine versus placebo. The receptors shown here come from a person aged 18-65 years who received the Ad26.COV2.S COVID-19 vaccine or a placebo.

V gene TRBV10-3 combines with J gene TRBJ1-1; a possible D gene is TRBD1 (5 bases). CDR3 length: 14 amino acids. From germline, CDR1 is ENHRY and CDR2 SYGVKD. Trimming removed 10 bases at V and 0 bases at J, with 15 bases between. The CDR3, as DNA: TGTGCCACCACCCAGGGTCCCATGAACACTGAAGCTTTCTTT. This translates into CATTQGPMNTEAFF.

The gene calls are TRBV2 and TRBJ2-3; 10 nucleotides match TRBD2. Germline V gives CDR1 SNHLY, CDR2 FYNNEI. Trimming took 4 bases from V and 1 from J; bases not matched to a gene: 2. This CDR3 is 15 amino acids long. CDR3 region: CASSGTSGRTDTQYF. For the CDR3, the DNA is TGTGCCAGCAGTGGGACTAGCGGTCGCACAGATACGCAGTATTTT.

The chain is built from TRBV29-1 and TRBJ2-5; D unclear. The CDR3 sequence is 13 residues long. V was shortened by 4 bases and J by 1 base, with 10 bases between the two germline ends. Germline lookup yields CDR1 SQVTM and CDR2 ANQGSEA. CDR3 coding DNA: TGCAGCGTTGCGAGACAACTCCAAGAGACCCAGTACTTC. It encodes CSVARQLQETQYF.

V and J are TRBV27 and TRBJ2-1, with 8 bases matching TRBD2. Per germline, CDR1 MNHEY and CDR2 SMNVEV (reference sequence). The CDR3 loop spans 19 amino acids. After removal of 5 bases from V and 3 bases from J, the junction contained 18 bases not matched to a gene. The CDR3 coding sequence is TGTGCCAGCAGTCAGCCCCGGGGGAGTAGCGGGGCGCTCTACAATGAGCAGTTCTTC. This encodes CASSQPRGSSGALYNEQFF.

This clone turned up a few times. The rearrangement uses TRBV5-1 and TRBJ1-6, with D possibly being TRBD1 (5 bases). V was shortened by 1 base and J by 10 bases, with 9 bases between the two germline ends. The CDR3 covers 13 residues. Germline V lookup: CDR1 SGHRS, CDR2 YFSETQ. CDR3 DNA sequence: TGCGCCAGCAGCTTGTCAACAGGATCACCCCTCCACTTT. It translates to CASSLSTGSPLHF.

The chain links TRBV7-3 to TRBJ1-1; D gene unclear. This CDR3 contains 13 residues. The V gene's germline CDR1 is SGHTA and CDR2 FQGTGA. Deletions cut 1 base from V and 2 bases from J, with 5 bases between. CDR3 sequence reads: CASSLNTNTEAFF. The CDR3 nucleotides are TGTGCCAGCAGCTTAAACACAAACACTGAAGCTTTCTTT. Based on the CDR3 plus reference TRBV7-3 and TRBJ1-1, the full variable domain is GAGVSQTPSNKVTEKGKYVELRCDPISGHTALYWYRQSLGQGPEFLIYFQGTGAADDSGLPNDRFFAVRPEGSVSTLKIQRTERGDSAVYLCASSLNTNTEAFFGQGTRLTVV.

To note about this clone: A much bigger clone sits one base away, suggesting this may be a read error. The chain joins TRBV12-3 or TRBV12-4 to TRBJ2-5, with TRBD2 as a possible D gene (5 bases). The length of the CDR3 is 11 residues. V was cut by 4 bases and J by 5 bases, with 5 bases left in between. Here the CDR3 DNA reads TGTGCCAGCAGTTCGGGGGAGACCCAGTACTTC. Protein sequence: CASSSGETQYF.

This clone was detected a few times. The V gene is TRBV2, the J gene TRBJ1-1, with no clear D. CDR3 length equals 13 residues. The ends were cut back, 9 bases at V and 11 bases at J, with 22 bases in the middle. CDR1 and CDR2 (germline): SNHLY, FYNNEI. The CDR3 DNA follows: TGTGCCAGGCCCTTTCCAAGCATTCGTGAGGCTTTCTTT. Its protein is CARPFPSIREAFF.

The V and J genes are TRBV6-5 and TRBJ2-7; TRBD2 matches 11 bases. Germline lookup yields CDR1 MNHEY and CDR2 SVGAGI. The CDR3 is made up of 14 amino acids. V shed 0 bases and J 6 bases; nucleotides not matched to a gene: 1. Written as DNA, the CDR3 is TGTGCCAGCAGTTACTCACTAGCGGGAGTCGAGCAGTACTTC. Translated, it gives CASSYSLAGVEQYF.

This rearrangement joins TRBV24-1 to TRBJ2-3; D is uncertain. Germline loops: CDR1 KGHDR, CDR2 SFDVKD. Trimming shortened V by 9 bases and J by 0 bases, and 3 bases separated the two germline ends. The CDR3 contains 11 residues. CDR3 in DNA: TGTGCCACCGCTAGCACAGATACGCAGTATTTT. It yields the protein CATASTDTQYF.

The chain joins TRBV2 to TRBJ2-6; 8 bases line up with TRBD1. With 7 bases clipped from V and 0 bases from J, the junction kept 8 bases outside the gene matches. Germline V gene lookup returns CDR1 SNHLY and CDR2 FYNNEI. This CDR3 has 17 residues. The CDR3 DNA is TGTGCCAGCACCCTTGGACAGGGAACCTCTGGGGCCAACGTCCTGACTTTC. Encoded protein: CASTLGQGTSGANVLTF.

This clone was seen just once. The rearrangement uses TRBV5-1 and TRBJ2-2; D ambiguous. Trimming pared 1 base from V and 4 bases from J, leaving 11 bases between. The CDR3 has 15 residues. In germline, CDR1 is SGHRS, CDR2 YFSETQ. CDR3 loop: CASSLRDSGTGELFF. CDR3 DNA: TGCGCCAGCAGCTTGAGAGATAGTGGCACCGGGGAGCTGTTTTTT.

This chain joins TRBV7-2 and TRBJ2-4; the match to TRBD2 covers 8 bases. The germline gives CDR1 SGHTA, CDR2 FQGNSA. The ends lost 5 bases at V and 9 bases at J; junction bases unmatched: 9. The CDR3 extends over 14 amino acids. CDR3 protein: CASSDTSGLGIQYF. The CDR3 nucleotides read TGTGCCAGCAGCGACACTAGCGGTCTGGGCATTCAGTACTTC.

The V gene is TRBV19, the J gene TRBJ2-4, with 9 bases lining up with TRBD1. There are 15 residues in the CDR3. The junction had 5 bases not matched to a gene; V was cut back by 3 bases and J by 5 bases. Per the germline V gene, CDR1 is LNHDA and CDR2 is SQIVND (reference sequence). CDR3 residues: CASSIPRTGENIQYF. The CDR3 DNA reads TGTGCCAGTAGTATCCCCAGGACAGGGGAAAACATTCAGTACTTC.

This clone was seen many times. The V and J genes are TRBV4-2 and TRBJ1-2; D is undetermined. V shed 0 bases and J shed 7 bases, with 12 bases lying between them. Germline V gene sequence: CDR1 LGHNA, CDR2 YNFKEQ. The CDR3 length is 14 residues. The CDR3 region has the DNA TGTGCCAGCAGCCAAGATCCCGAGCGGGGTGGCTACACCTTC. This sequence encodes CASSQDPERGGYTF.

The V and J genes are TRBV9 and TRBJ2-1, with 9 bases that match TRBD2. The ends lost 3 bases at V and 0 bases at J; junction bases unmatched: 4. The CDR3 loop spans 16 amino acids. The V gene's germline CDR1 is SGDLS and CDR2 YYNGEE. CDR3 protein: CASSATSGRSYNEQFF. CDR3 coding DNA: TGTGCCAGCAGCGCAACTAGCGGGCGCTCCTACAATGAGCAGTTCTTC.

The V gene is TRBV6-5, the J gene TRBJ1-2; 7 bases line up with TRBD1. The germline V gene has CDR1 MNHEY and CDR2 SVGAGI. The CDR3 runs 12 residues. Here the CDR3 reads CAGQDTNYGYTF. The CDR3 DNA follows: TGTGCAGGACAGGACACTAACTATGGCTACACCTTC.

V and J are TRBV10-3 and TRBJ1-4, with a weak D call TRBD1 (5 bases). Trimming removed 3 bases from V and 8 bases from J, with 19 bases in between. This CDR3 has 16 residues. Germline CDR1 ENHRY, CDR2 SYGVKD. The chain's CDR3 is CAISDQETALWEKLFF. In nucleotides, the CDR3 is TGTGCCATCAGTGACCAGGAGACAGCCCTATGGGAAAAACTGTTTTTT.

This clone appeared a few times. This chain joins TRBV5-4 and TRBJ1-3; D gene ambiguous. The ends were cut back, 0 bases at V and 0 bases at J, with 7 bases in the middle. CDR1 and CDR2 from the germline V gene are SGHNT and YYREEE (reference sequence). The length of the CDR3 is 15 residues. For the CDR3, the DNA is TGTGCCAGCAGCTTGGAACAGACCTCTGGAAACACCATATATTTT. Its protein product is CASSLEQTSGNTIYF.

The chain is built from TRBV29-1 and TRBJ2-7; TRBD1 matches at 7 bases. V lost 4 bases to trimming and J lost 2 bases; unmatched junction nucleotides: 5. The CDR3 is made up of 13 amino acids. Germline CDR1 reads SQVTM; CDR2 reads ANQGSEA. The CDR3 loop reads CSVAQGSPYEQYF. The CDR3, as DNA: TGCAGCGTTGCACAGGGGAGCCCCTACGAGCAGTACTTC.

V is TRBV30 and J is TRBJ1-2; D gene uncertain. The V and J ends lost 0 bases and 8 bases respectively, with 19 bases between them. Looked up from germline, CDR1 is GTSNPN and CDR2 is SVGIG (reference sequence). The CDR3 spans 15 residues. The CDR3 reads CAWSVGFTGLRGYTF. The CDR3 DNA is TGTGCCTGGAGTGTAGGGTTTACGGGTTTGAGGGGCTACACCTTC.

CDR3 protein: CSASPLAGGPHEQYF. CDR3 in DNA: TGCAGTGCTAGTCCTCTAGCGGGAGGGCCCCACGAGCAGTACTTC. The chain joins TRBV20-1 to TRBJ2-7; 12 bases are a match to TRBD2. The CDR3 is 15 amino acids. CDR1 and CDR2 (germline): DFQATT, SNEGSKA (reference sequence). Trimming at V came to 3 bases and at J to 5 bases, leaving 8 bases not matched to a gene.

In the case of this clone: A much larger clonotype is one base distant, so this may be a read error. The CDR3 here is CASSLQGNTEAFF. The CDR3 DNA follows: TGTGCCAGCAGCTTACAGGGGAACACTGAAGCTTTCTTT. This chain uses TRBV7-8 with TRBJ1-1; tentatively, D is TRBD1 (5 bases). The germline V gene has CDR1 SGHVS and CDR2 FQNEAQ. Trimming stripped 2 bases from V and 1 base from J, with 5 bases between. The CDR3 runs 13 residues.

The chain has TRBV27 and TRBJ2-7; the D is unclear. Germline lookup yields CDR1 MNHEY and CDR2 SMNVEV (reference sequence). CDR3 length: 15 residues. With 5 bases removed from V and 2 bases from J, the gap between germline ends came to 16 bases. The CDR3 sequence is CASSPSASFAYEQYF. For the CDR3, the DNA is TGTGCCAGCAGTCCCTCCGCTAGTTTCGCCTACGAGCAGTACTTC.

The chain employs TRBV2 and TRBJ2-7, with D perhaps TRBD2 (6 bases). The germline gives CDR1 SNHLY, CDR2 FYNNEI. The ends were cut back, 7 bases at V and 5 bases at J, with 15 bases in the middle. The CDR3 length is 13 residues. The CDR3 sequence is CASNSGGENEQYF. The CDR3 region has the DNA TGTGCCAGCAACTCCGGGGGAGAGAACGAGCAGTACTTC.